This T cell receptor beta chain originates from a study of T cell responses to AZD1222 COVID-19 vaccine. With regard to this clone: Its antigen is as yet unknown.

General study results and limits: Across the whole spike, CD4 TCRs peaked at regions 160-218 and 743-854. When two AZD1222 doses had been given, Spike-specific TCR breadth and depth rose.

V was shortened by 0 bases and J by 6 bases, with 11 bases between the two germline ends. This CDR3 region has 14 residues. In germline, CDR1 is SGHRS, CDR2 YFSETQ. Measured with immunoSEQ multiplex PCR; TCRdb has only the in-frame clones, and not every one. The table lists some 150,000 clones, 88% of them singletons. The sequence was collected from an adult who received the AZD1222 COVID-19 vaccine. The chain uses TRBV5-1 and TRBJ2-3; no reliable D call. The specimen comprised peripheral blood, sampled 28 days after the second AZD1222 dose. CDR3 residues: CASSLVESGDTQYF. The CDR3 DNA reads TGCGCCAGCAGCTTGGTGGAGTCTGGGGATACGCAGTATTTT.